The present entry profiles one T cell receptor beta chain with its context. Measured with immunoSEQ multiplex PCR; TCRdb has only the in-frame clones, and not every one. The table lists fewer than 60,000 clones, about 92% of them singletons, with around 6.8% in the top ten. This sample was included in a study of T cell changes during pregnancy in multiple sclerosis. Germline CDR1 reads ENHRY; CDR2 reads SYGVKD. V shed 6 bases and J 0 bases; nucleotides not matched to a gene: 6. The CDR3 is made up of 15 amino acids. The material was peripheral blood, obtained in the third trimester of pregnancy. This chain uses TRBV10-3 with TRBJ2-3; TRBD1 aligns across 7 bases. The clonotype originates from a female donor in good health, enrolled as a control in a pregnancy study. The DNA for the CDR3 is TGTGCCATCAGAGGCCCGGGACAGAGCACAGATACGCAGTATTTT. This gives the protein CAIRGPGQSTDTQYF.